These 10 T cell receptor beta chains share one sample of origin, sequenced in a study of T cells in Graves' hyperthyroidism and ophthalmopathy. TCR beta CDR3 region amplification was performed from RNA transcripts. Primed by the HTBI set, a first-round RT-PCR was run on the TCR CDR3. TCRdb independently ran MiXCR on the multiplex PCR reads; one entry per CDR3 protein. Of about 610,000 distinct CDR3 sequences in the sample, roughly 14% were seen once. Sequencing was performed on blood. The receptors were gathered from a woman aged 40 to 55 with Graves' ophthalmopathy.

DNA for the CDR3: TGCAGCGCTTCAACCACCGGGAACACCTACGAGCAGTACTTC. It yields the protein CSASTTGNTYEQYF. The chain has TRBV29-1 and TRBJ2-7; tentatively, D is TRBD2 (5 bases). The V end was cut by 7 bases, the J end by 2 bases, with 18 bases between. This CDR3 region has 14 residues. The germline CDR1 and CDR2 sequences are SQVTM and ANQGSEA.

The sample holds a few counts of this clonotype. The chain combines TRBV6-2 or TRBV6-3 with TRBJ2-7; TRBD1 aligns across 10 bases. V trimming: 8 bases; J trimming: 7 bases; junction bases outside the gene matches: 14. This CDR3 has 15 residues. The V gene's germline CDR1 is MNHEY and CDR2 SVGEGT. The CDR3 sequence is CASVSPGTGAREQYF. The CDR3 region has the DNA TGTGCCAGCGTATCCCCCGGGACAGGGGCTCGGGAGCAGTACTTC.

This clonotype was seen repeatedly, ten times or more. The CDR3 sequence: CASSLGLAEAYEQYF. CDR3 in DNA: TGCGCCAGCAGCTTGGGGCTAGCGGAAGCCTACGAGCAGTACTTC. V gene TRBV5-1 combines with J gene TRBJ2-7; TRBD2 agrees at 7 bases. The CDR3 spans 15 residues. CDR1 SGHRS and CDR2 YFSETQ come from the germline V gene. V lost 0 bases to trimming and J lost 2 bases; unmatched junction nucleotides: 5. Based on the CDR3 plus reference TRBV5-1 and TRBJ2-7, the full variable domain is KAGVTQTPRYLIKTRGQQVTLSCSPISGHRSVSWYQQTPGQGLQFLFEYFSETQRNKGNFPGRFSGRQFSNSRSEMNVSTLELGDSALYLCASSLGLAEAYEQYFGPGTRLTVT.

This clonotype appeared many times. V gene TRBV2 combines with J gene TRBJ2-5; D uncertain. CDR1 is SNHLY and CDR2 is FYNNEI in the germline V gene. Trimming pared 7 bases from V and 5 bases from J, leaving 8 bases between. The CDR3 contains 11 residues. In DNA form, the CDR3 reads TGTGCCAGCAAACTGGATGAGACCCAGTACTTC. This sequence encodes CASKLDETQYF.

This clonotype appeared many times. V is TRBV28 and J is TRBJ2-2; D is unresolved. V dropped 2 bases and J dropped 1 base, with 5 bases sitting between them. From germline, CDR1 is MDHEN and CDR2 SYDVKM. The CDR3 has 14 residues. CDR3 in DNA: TGTGCCAGCAGTTTACCCGGGAACACCGGGGAGCTGTTTTTT. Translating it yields CASSLPGNTGELFF.

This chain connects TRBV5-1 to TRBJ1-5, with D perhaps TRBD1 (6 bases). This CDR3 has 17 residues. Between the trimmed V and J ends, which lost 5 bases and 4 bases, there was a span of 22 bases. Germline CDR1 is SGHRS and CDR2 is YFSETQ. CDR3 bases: TGCGCCAGCAGGCTTCCGGGACACTTAACGGGGAATCAGCCCCAGCATTTT. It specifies CASRLPGHLTGNQPQHF.

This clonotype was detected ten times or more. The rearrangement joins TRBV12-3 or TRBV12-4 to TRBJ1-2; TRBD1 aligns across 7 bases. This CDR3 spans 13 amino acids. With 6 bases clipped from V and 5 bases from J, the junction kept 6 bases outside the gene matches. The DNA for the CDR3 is TGTGCCAGCAGCCGGACAGGACGTTATGGCTACACCTTC. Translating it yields CASSRTGRYGYTF.

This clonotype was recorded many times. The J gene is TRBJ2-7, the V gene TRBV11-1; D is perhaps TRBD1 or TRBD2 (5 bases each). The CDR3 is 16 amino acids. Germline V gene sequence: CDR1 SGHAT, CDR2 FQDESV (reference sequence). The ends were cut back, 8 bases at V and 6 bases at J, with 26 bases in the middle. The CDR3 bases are TGTGCCAGCTTTCCCTGGGGGACGGCAGGCGTGAGCGAGCAGTACTTC. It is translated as CASFPWGTAGVSEQYF.

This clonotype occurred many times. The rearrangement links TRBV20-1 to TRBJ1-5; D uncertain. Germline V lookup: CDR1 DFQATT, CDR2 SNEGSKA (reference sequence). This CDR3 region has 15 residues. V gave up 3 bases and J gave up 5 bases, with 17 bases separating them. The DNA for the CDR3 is TGCAGTGCTAGTTCGATGGCCTATTATCATCAGCCCCAGCATTTT. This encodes CSASSMAYYHQPQHF.

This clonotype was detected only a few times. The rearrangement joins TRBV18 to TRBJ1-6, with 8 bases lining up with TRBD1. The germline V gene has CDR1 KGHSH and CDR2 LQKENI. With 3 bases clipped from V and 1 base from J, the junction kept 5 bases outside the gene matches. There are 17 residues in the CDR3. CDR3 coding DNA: TGTGCCAGCTCACCCCAGGGGGCATGGTCCTATAATTCACCCCTCCACTTT. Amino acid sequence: CASSPQGAWSYNSPLHF.